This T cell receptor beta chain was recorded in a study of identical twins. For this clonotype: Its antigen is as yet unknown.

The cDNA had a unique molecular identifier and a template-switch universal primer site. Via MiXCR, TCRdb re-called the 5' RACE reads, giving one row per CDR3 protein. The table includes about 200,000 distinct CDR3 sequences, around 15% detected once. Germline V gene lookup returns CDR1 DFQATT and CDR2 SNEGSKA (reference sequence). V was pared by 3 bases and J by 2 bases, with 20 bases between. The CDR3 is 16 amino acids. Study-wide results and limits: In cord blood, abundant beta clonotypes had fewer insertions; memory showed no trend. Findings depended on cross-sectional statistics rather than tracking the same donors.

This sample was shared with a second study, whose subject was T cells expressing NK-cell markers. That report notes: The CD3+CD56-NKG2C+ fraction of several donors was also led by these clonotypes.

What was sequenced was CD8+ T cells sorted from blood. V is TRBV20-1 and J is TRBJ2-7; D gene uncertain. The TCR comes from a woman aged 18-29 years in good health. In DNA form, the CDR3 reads TGCAGTGCTAGCCCTACCACCCCCGACATTCCCTACGAGCAGTACTTC. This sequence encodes CSASPTTPDIPYEQYF.